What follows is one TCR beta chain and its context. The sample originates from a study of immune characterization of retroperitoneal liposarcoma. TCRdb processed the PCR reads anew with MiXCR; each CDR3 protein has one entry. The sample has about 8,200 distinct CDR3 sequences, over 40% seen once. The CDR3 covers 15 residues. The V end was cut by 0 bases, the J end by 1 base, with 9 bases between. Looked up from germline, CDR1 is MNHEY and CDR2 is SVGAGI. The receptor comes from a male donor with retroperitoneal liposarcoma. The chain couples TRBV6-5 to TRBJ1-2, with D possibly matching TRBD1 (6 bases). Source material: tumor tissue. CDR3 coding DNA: TGTGCCAGCAGTTACTCTACAGGGAGTAACTATGGCTACACCTTC. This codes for CASSYSTGSNYGYTF.